Below are 27 T cell receptor beta chains sequenced from a single sample in a study of T-cell memory formation after mild COVID-19. TCRdb called the 5' RACE reads again in MiXCR, with one record for every CDR3 protein. The sample holds about 340,000 distinct CDR3 sequences; 20% to 25% are singletons and the top ten take roughly a fifth. The sequenced sample consisted of PBMCs or a T cell subset sorted from them (not recorded which). The receptors were sampled from a man in his late teens or twenties who had mild COVID-19 (a few samples of this study predate the infection). Cell type and time point are not known.

This rearrangement joins TRBV5-1 to TRBJ1-4; TRBD1 matches 8 bases. After removal of 4 bases from V and 4 bases from J, the junction contained 6 bases not matched to a gene. The V gene's germline CDR1 is SGHRS and CDR2 YFSETQ. This CDR3 is built from 15 residues. The DNA of the CDR3 is TGCGCCAGCAGCGGGACGACAGGGGATAATGAAAAACTGTTTTTT. This translates into CASSGTTGDNEKLFF.

This chain connects TRBV7-2 to TRBJ2-7, with a weak D call TRBD2 (6 bases). V gave up 5 bases and J gave up 3 bases, with 11 bases separating them. Germline CDR1 reads SGHTA; CDR2 reads FQGNSA. The CDR3 runs to 13 residues. This CDR3 reads CASSIGLNYEQYV. In nucleotides, the CDR3 is TGTGCCAGCAGCATCGGACTAAACTACGAGCAGTACGTC.

This clonotype was seen at least ten times. This chain joins TRBV20-1 and TRBJ2-3; 9 bases align to TRBD2. V lost 3 bases to trimming and J lost 5 bases; unmatched junction nucleotides: 0. Germline lookup yields CDR1 DFQATT and CDR2 SNEGSKA (reference sequence). This CDR3 region has 12 residues. CDR3 sequence reads: CSARRGGDTQYF. CDR3 nucleotide sequence: TGCAGTGCTAGGCGGGGGGGAGATACGCAGTATTTT.

This rearrangement joins TRBV29-1 to TRBJ1-1; TRBD1 aligns across 12 bases. The ends lost 6 bases at V and 1 base at J; junction bases unmatched: 9. There are 16 residues in the CDR3. In germline, CDR1 is SQVTM, CDR2 ANQGSEA. In DNA, the CDR3 is TGCAGCGTGCCGGGACAGGGGGCACGTGCGAACACTGAAGCTTTCTTT. It specifies CSVPGQGARANTEAFF.

The rearrangement links TRBV4-3 to TRBJ1-6; 9 nucleotides match TRBD1. This CDR3 spans 16 amino acids. After removal of 0 bases from V and 7 bases from J, the junction contained 4 bases not matched to a gene. Germline assignment: CDR1 LGHNA and CDR2 YSLEER. The CDR3 DNA follows: TGCGCCAGCAGCCAAGAGCTGGGGACAGGGAATTCACCCCTCCACTTT. Encoded protein: CASSQELGTGNSPLHF.

This chain connects TRBV29-1 to TRBJ1-4; 8 bases are shared with TRBD1. The CDR3 runs to 14 residues. Per germline, CDR1 SQVTM and CDR2 ANQGSEA. The J segment lost 5 bases and the V segment lost 6 bases, leaving 8 bases of the junction unmatched. In DNA form, the CDR3 reads TGCAGCGTGACCGACAGGGGCGCGAATGAAAAACTGTTTTTT. It is translated as CSVTDRGANEKLFF.

Concerning this clonotype: The germline gene is not matched at one end of the junction; a read error may be the cause. The chain combines TRBV7-2 with TRBJ2-7; TRBD1 matches 10 bases. The CDR3 loop spans 13 amino acids. From germline, CDR1 is SGHTA and CDR2 FQGNSA. CDR3 region: CASSLDRRTGGLF. In nucleotides, the CDR3 is TGTGCCAGCAGCTTAGATCGAAGGACAGGGGGACTCTTC.

This clonotype has only a few counts. This rearrangement joins TRBV29-1 to TRBJ1-5; TRBD1 matches 10 bases. This CDR3 contains 13 residues. The trim removed 6 bases at V and 5 bases at J, leaving 4 bases unmatched. The germline V gene has CDR1 SQVTM and CDR2 ANQGSEA. The CDR3 DNA follows: TGCAGCGTAACCGGACAGGGGGATCAGCCCCAGCATTTT. Translated, it gives CSVTGQGDQPQHF.

The rearrangement uses TRBV6-2 or TRBV6-3 and TRBJ1-5; D perhaps matches TRBD1 (5 bases). Trimming removed 0 bases from V and 3 bases from J, with 9 bases in between. CDR1 MNHEY and CDR2 SVGEGT come from the germline V gene. CDR3 length equals 15 residues. The CDR3 loop reads CASSYSAGTNQPQHF. The CDR3 DNA is TGTGCCAGCAGTTACTCGGCTGGGACCAATCAGCCCCAGCATTTT.

This chain connects TRBV9 to TRBJ1-6; D gene ambiguous. The V gene lost 6 bases and the J gene lost 5 bases, with 15 bases spanning the gap. There are 15 residues in the CDR3. Germline values: CDR1 SGDLS, CDR2 YYNGEE. The chain's CDR3 is CASTLDGQNNSPLHF. For the CDR3, the DNA is TGTGCCAGCACTCTAGATGGGCAGAATAATTCACCCCTCCACTTT.

The sample holds a few counts of this clonotype. This chain uses TRBV19 with TRBJ2-3; D gene unclear. There are 14 residues in the CDR3. Deletions cut 7 bases from V and 3 bases from J, with 14 bases between. Looked up from germline, CDR1 is LNHDA and CDR2 is SQIVND (reference sequence). The CDR3 nucleotides are TGTGCCAGTAACGGGTTGGTGGGGACAGATACGCAGTATTTT. Its translation: CASNGLVGTDTQYF.

This clonotype showed up many times. This chain uses TRBV27 with TRBJ2-2; D not certain. CDR3 length equals 11 residues. V gave up 3 bases and J gave up 7 bases, with 3 bases separating them. Germline V gene sequence: CDR1 MNHEY, CDR2 SMNVEV (reference sequence). As DNA, the CDR3 is TGTGCCAGCAGTTTGAACGGGGAGCTGTTTTTT. Amino acids: CASSLNGELFF.

The rearrangement links TRBV27 to TRBJ2-2, with no clear D. V dropped 7 bases and J dropped 7 bases, with 10 bases sitting between them. The germline CDR1 and CDR2 sequences are MNHEY and SMNVEV (reference sequence). The CDR3 has 12 amino acids. The CDR3 nucleotides are TGTGCCAGCACAGGCCAGAACGGGGAGCTGTTTTTT. As protein: CASTGQNGELFF.

This clonotype was recorded a few times. The genes are TRBV18 and TRBJ2-7, with D possibly matching TRBD1 (6 bases). The CDR3 sequence is 15 residues long. Looked up from germline, CDR1 is KGHSH and CDR2 is LQKENI. V was clipped by 6 bases and J by 0 bases, with 15 bases between them. The CDR3 reads CASSPDRTFSYEQYF. CDR3 sequence (DNA): TGTGCCAGCTCTCCCGACAGGACCTTCTCCTACGAGCAGTACTTC.

The sample holds a few counts of this clonotype. The CDR3 region is CASSPMNTEAFF. In DNA, the CDR3 is TGTGCCAGCAGCCCAATGAACACTGAAGCTTTCTTT. V is TRBV7-9 and J is TRBJ1-1; D is uncertain. Trimming pared 5 bases from V and 0 bases from J, leaving 4 bases between. Germline loops: CDR1 SEHNR, CDR2 FQNEAQ (reference sequence). The length of the CDR3 is 12 residues.

There are a few counts of this clonotype. The V and J genes are TRBV6-5 and TRBJ2-6, with D tentatively TRBD1 (6 bases). The CDR3 sequence is 17 residues long. CDR1 and CDR2 from the germline V gene are MNHEY and SVGAGI. Trimming left V 4 bases short and J 0 bases short, with 13 bases between. CDR3 DNA sequence: TGTGCCAGCAGTTTCTTACAGGGTTCCTCTGGGGCCAACGTCCTGACTTTC. Translated, it gives CASSFLQGSSGANVLTF.

This clonotype showed up just a few times. The V call is TRBV7-7, the J call TRBJ2-2; D is possibly TRBD2 (6 bases). Trimming removed 4 bases from V and 0 bases from J, with 9 bases in between. This CDR3 region has 15 residues. Germline-derived CDR1 and CDR2 are SSHAT and FNYEAQ (reference sequence). The CDR3 loop is CASSWDLSNTGELFF. CDR3 sequence (DNA): TGTGCCAGCAGCTGGGACTTATCGAACACCGGGGAGCTGTTTTTT.

This rearrangement joins TRBV20-1 to TRBJ1-5; D remains ambiguous. V shed 7 bases and J shed 2 bases, with 9 bases lying between them. The CDR3 is 12 residues long. The germline V gene has CDR1 DFQATT and CDR2 SNEGSKA (reference sequence). The CDR3 DNA reads TGCAGTGTCAGGCATGGCAATCAGCCCCAGCATTTT. Translation: CSVRHGNQPQHF.

The V gene is TRBV7-2, the J gene TRBJ2-3; D perhaps matches TRBD2 (7 bases). Germline V lookup: CDR1 SGHTA, CDR2 FQGNSA. V dropped 6 bases and J dropped 4 bases, with 17 bases sitting between them. The CDR3 loop spans 15 amino acids. CDR3 sequence: CASRKTGGRADTQYF. DNA of the CDR3: TGTGCCAGCAGGAAGACGGGGGGCAGGGCAGATACGCAGTATTTT.

This clonotype occurred a few times. The rearrangement joins TRBV19 to TRBJ1-5; D is possibly TRBD1 (5 bases). The V end was cut by 0 bases, the J end by 6 bases, with 9 bases between. CDR3 length: 14 residues. Germline CDR1 is LNHDA and CDR2 is SQIVND (reference sequence). The CDR3 nucleotides are TGTGCCAGTAGTATAGATGGGAGGGGTCAGCCCCAGCATTTT. Translation: CASSIDGRGQPQHF.

This clonotype was found a few times. The J gene is TRBJ1-2, the V gene TRBV5-1; 9 nucleotides line up with TRBD1. The CDR3 covers 16 residues. V dropped 4 bases and J dropped 2; count of bases not matched to a gene: 9. CDR1 SGHRS and CDR2 YFSETQ come from the germline V gene. CDR3 nucleotides: TGCGCCAGCAGCCCGGGGGACAGGGCTTACAACTATGGCTACACCTTC. Translating gives CASSPGDRAYNYGYTF.

V gene TRBV18 combines with J gene TRBJ1-1, with D unresolved. This CDR3 has 17 amino acids. Per germline, CDR1 KGHSH and CDR2 LQKENI. Trimming shortened V by 3 bases and J by 1 base, and 18 bases separated the two germline ends. The DNA of the CDR3 is TGTGCCAGCTCACCCAGTCTTGATTTTAAGGGGAACACTGAAGCTTTCTTT. Amino acids: CASSPSLDFKGNTEAFF. Together with reference TRBV18 and TRBJ1-1, the CDR3 gives the full variable domain: NAGVMQNPRHLVRRRGQEARLRCSPMKGHSHVYWYRQLPEEGLKFMVYLQKENIIDESGMPKERFSAEFPKEGPSILRIQQVVRGDSAAYFCASSPSLDFKGNTEAFFGQGTRLTVV.

The chain is built from TRBV7-6 and TRBJ1-1, with a weak D call TRBD1 (5 bases). CDR1 and CDR2 (germline): SGHVS, FNYEAQ. V lost 6 bases and J 0 bases, leaving 5 bases between the germline ends. The CDR3 runs 12 residues. This CDR3 is CASRGVNTEAFF. The DNA of the CDR3 is TGTGCCAGCAGAGGGGTGAACACTGAAGCTTTCTTT.

The rearrangement uses TRBV7-8 and TRBJ2-3; tentatively, D is TRBD1 (5 bases). CDR3 length equals 13 residues. The germline CDR1 and CDR2 sequences are SGHVS and FQNEAQ. Trimming took off 4 bases at V and 4 bases at J, with 9 bases between the two ends. The CDR3 here is CASSWLGPDTQYF. CDR3 coding DNA: TGTGCCAGCAGCTGGTTGGGGCCAGATACGCAGTATTTT.

The chain is built from TRBV20-1 and TRBJ1-6; 8 bases map to TRBD1. The germline gives CDR1 DFQATT, CDR2 SNEGSKA (reference sequence). The J segment lost 6 bases and the V segment lost 0 bases, leaving 4 bases of the junction unmatched. CDR3 length equals 15 residues. CDR3 sequence (DNA): TGCAGTGCTAGAGATCTCACAGGGGGTAATTCACCCCTCCACTTT. It encodes CSARDLTGGNSPLHF.

The chain couples TRBV19 to TRBJ1-1; D unresolved. The V gene lost 5 bases and the J gene lost 0 bases, with 10 bases spanning the gap. Germline V gene data show CDR1 as LNHDA and CDR2 as SQIVND (reference sequence). The CDR3 contains 14 residues. In DNA form, the CDR3 reads TGTGCCAGTAGTCGGGAGACCCTGAACACTGAAGCTTTCTTT. Translating it yields CASSRETLNTEAFF. The variable domain in full, completed from reference TRBV19 and TRBJ1-1, reads DGGITQSPKYLFRKEGQNVTLSCEQNLNHDAMYWYRQDPGQGLRLIYYSQIVNDFQKGDIAEGYSVSREKKESFPLTVTSAQKNPTAFYLCASSRETLNTEAFFGQGTRLTVV.

This clonotype was observed many times. The chain employs TRBV12-3 or TRBV12-4 and TRBJ2-2, with unresolved D. The CDR3 totals 12 residues. Trimming removed 6 bases at V and 4 bases at J, with 6 bases between. The DNA for the CDR3 is TGTGCCAGCAGGCCGGGCACCGGGGAGCTGTTTTTT. This gives the protein CASRPGTGELFF.